This T cell receptor beta chain was captured by sequencing in a study of OX40 agonist ivuxolimab in advanced cancers. Regarding the research as a whole: Ivuxolimab was a fully human IgG2 agonistic monoclonal antibody targeting the costimulatory receptor OX40 (CD134). The paper covers the monotherapy dose-escalation part of the phase I ivuxolimab trial, which included N of about 56 patients. Intravenous ivuxolimab was administered to patients every 2 weeks at six dose levels: 0.01, 0.1, 0.3, 1.5, 3 and 10 mg/kg. Prior anti-PD-1, anti-PD-L1 or anti-CTLA-4 therapy was permitted, and checkpoint inhibitors had been received by less than 45% of dose-escalation patients. Partial responses were achieved by three dose-escalation patients, of whom one had hepatocellular carcinoma and two had cutaneous melanoma. Among the roughly 52 dose-escalation patients, about 19 had hepatocellular carcinoma, approximately 15 melanoma, 9 renal cell carcinoma and 9 head and neck cancer. The dose-escalation cohort was around 83% male with a mean age of around 64 years, ranging from roughly 20 to 80. Peripheral TCRbeta sequencing was intended to test whether TCR sequence diversity was altered and clonal T-cell expansion was caused by ivuxolimab. The study at large found these results: Antigen specificity was not determined for the clonally expanded peripheral T cells. At doses from 0.1 to 3.0 mg/kg, clonal expansion was seen in both CD4+ and CD8+ blood T cells between baseline and week 6. In the 0.1-3.0 mg/kg groups, partial responders had among the lowest normalized peripheral clonal expansion, particularly in CD8+ T cells. After ivuxolimab, expanded clones were on average more numerous among CD8+ T cells than among CD4+ T cells. Low levels of normalized T-cell clonal expansion were also seen in some nonresponding patients.

Patients with autoimmune disease history or receiving systemic immunosuppression were excluded from the trial. Peripheral blood for TCR sequencing was collected from all dose cohorts at baseline, on cycle 4 day 1, and on cycle 7 day 1. The samples were taken from a phase I, first-in-human, multicenter, open-label dose-escalation trial of ivuxolimab. Adults with locally advanced or metastatic head and neck squamous cell, hepatocellular, melanoma or renal cell carcinoma were enrolled in the trial. Before TCR sequencing, CD4+ T cells and CD8+ T cells were sorted from peripheral blood as separate populations. Its CDR3 holds 16 amino acids, cysteine through phenylalanine. CDR3 DNA is the only sequence kept; it has 48 bases, read in frame from the first base. The germline V and J ends show losses of 4 bases and 6 bases respectively, and no gene match explains 8 bases of the junction. CDR1 SGHTA and CDR2 FQGNSA are derived from the germline V gene.

For sequencing of the TCRbeta CDR3 region, genomic DNA was extracted from the sorted cells. The immunoSEQ Assay was used to sequence the TCRbeta CDR3 regions. TCRdb mirrors the immuneACCESS table, restricted to in-frame sequences. Some clones are absent from its copies; in checked studies, under half trace to an unresolved V gene, and the reason for the others is unknown. Present in this sample are around 76,000 clones, approximately 85% of which were seen just once. The top ten hold about 0.6% of the sample. Comments on this clone: The target of this receptor is not known. Within one base of it there is no much larger clone, and no base qualities were kept.

The chain is encoded by TRBV7-2 joined to TRBJ2-3, with 12 bases in between that match TRBD2. The source was CD4+ or CD8+ T cells sorted from blood, collected in a trial of the OX40 agonist ivuxolimab. The clonotype comes from an adult with an advanced solid tumor such as melanoma, head and neck, liver or kidney cancer. The nucleotides are TGTGCCAGCAGCTCCAACCTAGCGGGGGGGCAGGATACGCAGTATTTT. This gives the protein CASSSNLAGGQDTQYF.